These T cell receptor beta chains were read from a single sample in a study of T cell changes during pregnancy in multiple sclerosis. Repertoires were generated with immunoSEQ multiplex PCR, while TCRdb's copy carries only in-frame clones and drops some. Seen here are 20,000 or so clones, over 70% observed once, and the top ten hold nearly 5.5%. The sample here was CD8+ T cells from peripheral blood mononuclear cells, taken after pregnancy. The source is a female donor in good health, enrolled as a control in a pregnancy study. The CDR3 runs from the conserved cysteine through the conserved F or W. The D gene is left open where the match is weak. Not every row has a clone size; where given, it reads once, few, many or a size class.

abundance: once; v_gene: TRBV5-1; d_gene: TRBD1; j_gene: TRBJ1-1; CDR3aa: CASSLRDRLNTEAFF; CDR3nt: TGCGCCAGCAGCCTCCGGGACAGATTGAACACTGAAGCTTTCTTT
abundance: NA; v_gene: TRBV6-5; d_gene: NA; j_gene: TRBJ1-1; CDR3aa: CASSYESLNTEAFF; CDR3nt: TGTGCCAGCAGTTACGAGTCCCTGAACACTGAAGCTTTCTTT
abundance: NA; v_gene: TRBV6-5; d_gene: TRBD2; j_gene: TRBJ2-1; CDR3aa: CASSRTSGGDNEQFF; CDR3nt: TGTGCCAGCAGTAGAACTAGCGGGGGAGACAATGAGCAGTTCTTC
abundance: NA; v_gene: TRBV6-5; d_gene: NA; j_gene: TRBJ1-2; CDR3aa: CASGASLNYGYTF; CDR3nt: TGTGCCAGCGGGGCCAGCCTTAACTATGGCTACACCTTC
abundance: NA; v_gene: TRBV30; d_gene: NA; j_gene: TRBJ2-7; CDR3aa: CAWSVGGTDEQYF; CDR3nt: TGTGCCTGGAGTGTTGGAGGGACCGACGAGCAGTACTTC
abundance: NA; v_gene: TRBV5-1; d_gene: TRBD1; j_gene: TRBJ1-2; CDR3aa: CASSLGQGALGYTF; CDR3nt: TGCGCCAGCAGCTTAGGACAGGGGGCGTTAGGCTACACCTTC
abundance: once; v_gene: TRBV4-2; d_gene: NA; j_gene: TRBJ2-5; CDR3aa: CASSQVTRDNPNF; CDR3nt: TGTGCCAGCAGCCAAGTTACGAGGGACAATCCAAACTTC
abundance: NA; v_gene: TRBV4-2; d_gene: NA; j_gene: TRBJ1-2; CDR3aa: CASSQVGGDYGYTF; CDR3nt: TGTGCCAGCAGCCAAGTGGGAGGGGACTATGGCTACACCTTC
abundance: NA; v_gene: TRBV19; d_gene: NA; j_gene: TRBJ2-7; CDR3aa: CASSMGSLFEQYF; CDR3nt: TGTGCCAGTAGTATGGGGAGTCTTTTTGAGCAGTACTTC
abundance: NA; v_gene: TRBV4-2; d_gene: TRBD2; j_gene: TRBJ2-2; CDR3aa: CASSLARTSFTGELFF; CDR3nt: TGTGCCAGCAGCCTCGCTCGGACTAGCTTCACCGGGGAGCTGTTTTTT